These 3 T cell receptor beta chains were all obtained from the same sample, sequenced in a study of graft-versus-host responses after intestinal transplantation. These receptors' antigens are unknown. Sequenced by immunoSEQ multiplex PCR; TCRdb stores in-frame clones only, minus some. The sample gives around 88,000 clones, over 80% of which show up once; 17% is in the top ten. The sequencing used unstimulated CD8+ T cells sorted from spleen or lymph node cells, collected before intestinal transplant. These receptors originate from a human donor who received an intestinal transplant.

The chain carries TRBV11-3 and TRBJ2-2; unclear D gene. The V and J ends lost 8 bases and 3 bases respectively, with 13 bases between them. The CDR3 sequence is 14 residues long. The V gene's germline CDR1 is SGHNT and CDR2 YENEEA. The CDR3, as DNA: TGTGCCAGCGGGTACACTGGGCACACCGGGGAGCTGTTTTTT. It specifies CASGYTGHTGELFF.

V usage is TRBV4-1 and J usage is TRBJ1-1; possibly TRBD1 for D (6 bases). The germline gives CDR1 MGHRA, CDR2 YSYEKL. The CDR3 is 17 amino acids. V was pared by 0 bases and J by 3 bases, with 17 bases between. The CDR3: CASSQDSPRGRYTEAFF. CDR3 sequence (DNA): TGCGCCAGCAGCCAAGATTCCCCCAGGGGAAGATACACTGAAGCTTTCTTT.

CDR3 region: CASSFSGGSADTQYF. The CDR3 DNA is TGTGCCAGCAGCTTTAGCGGGGGATCCGCAGATACGCAGTATTTT. The genes are TRBV11-2 and TRBJ2-3; 9 nucleotides line up with TRBD2. Trimming took 3 bases from V and 4 from J; bases not matched to a gene: 5. Germline values: CDR1 SGHAT, CDR2 FQNNGV. There are 15 residues in the CDR3.